This TCR beta chain was recorded in a study of blood T cell repertoires in COVID-19. V lost 3 bases and J lost 3, with 9 bases in between. In germline, CDR1 is KGHSH, CDR2 LQKENI. The CDR3 consists of 14 residues. As processed by the authors: Estimation of nucleated cell counts was performed using reference gene primer amplification. The assay was immunoSEQ multiplex PCR, and TCRdb's table has in-frame clones only and misses some. Clone size and the V and J calls come from that table; the DNA yielded D and trimming. Altogether over 200,000 clones are present, about 90% being singletons, with the ten largest covering about 2%.

Material: peripheral blood. The receptor was isolated from a middle-aged man with active or convalescent COVID-19. The chain is built from TRBV18 and TRBJ1-5; TRBD1 might be the D (6 bases). The CDR3 spells CASSPWDTNQPQHF. CDR3 sequence (DNA): TGTGCCAGCTCACCTTGGGACACCAATCAGCCCCAGCATTTT.